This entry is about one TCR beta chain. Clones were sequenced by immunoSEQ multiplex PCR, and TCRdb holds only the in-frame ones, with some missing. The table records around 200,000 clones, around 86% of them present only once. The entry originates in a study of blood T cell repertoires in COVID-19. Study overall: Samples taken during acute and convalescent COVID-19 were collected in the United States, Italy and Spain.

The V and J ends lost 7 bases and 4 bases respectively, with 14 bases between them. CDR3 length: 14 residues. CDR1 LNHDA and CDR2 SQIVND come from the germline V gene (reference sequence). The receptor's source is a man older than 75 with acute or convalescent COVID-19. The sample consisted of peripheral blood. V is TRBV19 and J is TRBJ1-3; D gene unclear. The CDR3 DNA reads TGTGCCAGTAATCAACGGTCGGGAGGAAACACCATATATTTT. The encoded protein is CASNQRSGGNTIYF.